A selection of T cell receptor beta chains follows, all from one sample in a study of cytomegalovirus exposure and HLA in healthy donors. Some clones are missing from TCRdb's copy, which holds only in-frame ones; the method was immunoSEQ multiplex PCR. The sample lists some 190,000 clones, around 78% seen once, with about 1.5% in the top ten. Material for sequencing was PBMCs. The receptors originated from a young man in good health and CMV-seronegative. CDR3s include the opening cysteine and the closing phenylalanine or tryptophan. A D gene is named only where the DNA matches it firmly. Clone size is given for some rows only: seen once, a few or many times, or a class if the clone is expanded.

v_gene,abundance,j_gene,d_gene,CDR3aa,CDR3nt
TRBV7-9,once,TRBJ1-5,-,CASSLGAANQPQHF,TGTGCCAGCAGCTTAGGGGCAGCTAATCAGCCCCAGCATTTT
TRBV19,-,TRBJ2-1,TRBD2,CASRVAGGDEQFF,TGTGCCAGTAGGGTAGCGGGGGGGGACGAGCAGTTCTTC
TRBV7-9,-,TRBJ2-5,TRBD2,CASSPHGLAGQETQYF,TGTGCCAGCAGCCCTCATGGACTAGCGGGTCAAGAGACCCAGTACTTC
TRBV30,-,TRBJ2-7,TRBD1,CAWSRGTGGYEQYF,TGTGCCTGGAGCCGAGGTACAGGGGGCTACGAGCAGTACTTC
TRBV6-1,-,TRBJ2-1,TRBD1,CAVTGDETPWNEQFF,TGTGCCGTGACAGGGGATGAAACCCCCTGGAATGAGCAGTTCTTC
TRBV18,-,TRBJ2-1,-,CASSPRNPGGHEQFF,TGTGCCAGCTCACCGCGTAACCCAGGGGGGCATGAGCAGTTCTTC
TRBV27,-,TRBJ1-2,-,CASSFSPKPYNYGYTF,TGTGCCAGCAGTTTTAGTCCGAAGCCTTATAACTATGGCTACACCTTC
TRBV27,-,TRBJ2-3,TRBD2,CASSFGGSLYGDTQYF,TGTGCCAGCAGTTTTGGCGGGAGCTTGTATGGAGATACGCAGTATTTT
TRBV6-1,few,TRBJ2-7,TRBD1,CASSHRDRGPEQYF,TGTGCCAGCAGCCACCGGGACAGGGGGCCCGAGCAGTACTTC
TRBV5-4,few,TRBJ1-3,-,CASSFFGTQGNTIYF,TGTGCCAGCAGCTTCTTTGGGACACAAGGAAACACCATATATTTT
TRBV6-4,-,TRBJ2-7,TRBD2,CASSVSAGGPSYEQYF,TGTGCCAGCAGTGTTTCGGCGGGAGGGCCCTCCTACGAGCAGTACTTC
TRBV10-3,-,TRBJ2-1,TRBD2,CAISSTAGGSMYNEQFF,TGTGCCATCAGTTCGACGGCGGGGGGATCTATGTACAATGAGCAGTTCTTC
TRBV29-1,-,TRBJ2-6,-,CSVAQGSGANVLTF,TGCAGCGTCGCTCAGGGCTCTGGGGCCAACGTCCTGACTTTC
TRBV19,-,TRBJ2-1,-,CASSTSTYNEQFF,TGTGCCAGTAGTACTAGTACCTACAATGAGCAGTTCTTC
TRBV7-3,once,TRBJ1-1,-,CASSQTGNTEAFF,TGTGCCAGCAGCCAGACGGGGAACACTGAAGCTTTCTTT
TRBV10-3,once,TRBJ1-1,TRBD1,CAISDLGQGAAEAFF,TGTGCCATCAGTGATCTGGGACAGGGGGCAGCTGAAGCTTTCTTT
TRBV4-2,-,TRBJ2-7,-,CASSQGVEGYEQYF,TGTGCCAGCAGCCAAGGAGTAGAGGGTTACGAGCAGTACTTC
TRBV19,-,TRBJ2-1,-,CASRAGPAVNEQFF,TGTGCCAGTAGAGCGGGCCCAGCGGTCAATGAGCAGTTCTTC
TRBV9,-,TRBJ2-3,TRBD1,CASSGFDRGSTDTQYF,TGTGCCAGCAGCGGGTTTGACAGGGGTAGCACAGATACGCAGTATTTT
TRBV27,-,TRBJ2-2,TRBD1,CASSSYPAGTGNTGELFF,TGTGCCAGCAGCTCTTACCCGGCCGGGACAGGGAACACCGGGGAGCTGTTTTTT